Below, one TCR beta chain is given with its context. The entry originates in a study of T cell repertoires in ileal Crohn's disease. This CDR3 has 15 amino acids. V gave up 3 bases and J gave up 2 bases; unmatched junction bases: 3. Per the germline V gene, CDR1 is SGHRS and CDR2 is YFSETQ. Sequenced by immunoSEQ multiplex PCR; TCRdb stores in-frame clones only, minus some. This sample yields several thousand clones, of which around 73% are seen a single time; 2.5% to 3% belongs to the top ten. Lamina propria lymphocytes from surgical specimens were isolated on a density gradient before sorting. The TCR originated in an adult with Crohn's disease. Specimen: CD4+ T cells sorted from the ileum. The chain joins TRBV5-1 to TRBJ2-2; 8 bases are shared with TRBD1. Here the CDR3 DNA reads TGCGCCAGCAGCTCCGGGACAGGAAACACCGGGGAGCTGTTTTTT. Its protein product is CASSSGTGNTGELFF.